This T cell receptor (beta chain) was sequenced during a study of blood T cell repertoires in COVID-19. About the research overall: T cells, B-cell-depleted T cells, or PBMCs provided the cDNA or gDNA that served as material.

CDR3 length equals 18 residues. The trim removed 4 bases at V and 2 bases at J, leaving 17 bases unmatched. CDR1 is MGHRA and CDR2 is YSYEKL in the germline V gene. TCRdb keeps only in-frame clones here, not all; method: immunoSEQ multiplex PCR. The sample lists 74,000 or so clones, 89% seen once, with about 8.1% in the top ten. Sequencing was performed on peripheral blood. V usage is TRBV4-1 and J usage is TRBJ2-7; TRBD2 matches at 7 bases. The clonotype comes from a man over 45 with active COVID-19. The CDR3 loop reads CASSRQSGTTSPTYEQYF. In nucleotides, the CDR3 is TGCGCCAGCAGCCGCCAAAGCGGGACGACTAGCCCTACCTACGAGCAGTACTTC.